This passage covers 28 T cell receptor beta chains from one sample sequenced in a study of identical twins. One entry per CDR3 protein results from TCRdb running MiXCR on the 5' RACE reads. This table holds 700,000 or so distinct CDR3 sequences, about 20% found once. The same data also went into a second study, on T cells expressing NK-cell markers.

The sample was PBMCs. All receptors derive from a woman aged 18-29 years in good health.

This clonotype has only a few counts. The chain couples TRBV20-1 to TRBJ2-3, with D uncertain. Trimming removed 0 bases from V and 2 bases from J, with 12 bases in between. Germline lookup yields CDR1 DFQATT and CDR2 SNEGSKA (reference sequence). This CDR3 region has 15 residues. CDR3 DNA: TGCAGTGCTAGAGATTCGCCGGGCACCACAGATACGCAGTATTTT. Amino acids: CSARDSPGTTDTQYF.

This clonotype was seen a handful of times. The CDR3: CASSPARDRGETQYF. In nucleotides, the CDR3 is TGTGCCAGCTCACCGGCCCGGGACAGGGGCGAGACCCAGTACTTC. The chain links TRBV18 to TRBJ2-5, with 10 bases lining up with TRBD1. CDR3 length equals 15 residues. Germline CDR1 reads KGHSH; CDR2 reads LQKENI. J was trimmed by 5 bases and V by 3 bases; bases with no gene match: 6.

This chain joins TRBV6-2 or TRBV6-3 and TRBJ2-1; 15 bases match TRBD2. Germline V gives CDR1 MNHEY, CDR2 SVGEGT. This CDR3 comprises 17 residues. Germline trimming cut 5 bases from V and 9 bases from J; bases unmatched to any gene: 11. This chain's CDR3 is CASSLTGTSGRRGEQFF. DNA of the CDR3: TGTGCCAGCAGTCTCACCGGGACTAGCGGGAGGCGGGGTGAGCAGTTCTTC.

V and J are TRBV12-3 or TRBV12-4 and TRBJ2-2, with D unresolved. The CDR3 covers 12 residues. Trimming took off 7 bases at V and 4 bases at J, with 7 bases between the two ends. CDR3 sequence: CASTAVTGELFF. CDR3 nucleotides: TGTGCCAGCACCGCCGTCACCGGGGAGCTGTTTTTT.

V usage is TRBV6-1 and J usage is TRBJ2-7, with TRBD2 identical over 9 bases. Looked up from germline, CDR1 is MNHNS and CDR2 is SASEGT. V gave up 2 bases and J gave up 0 bases; unmatched junction bases: 11. This CDR3 is 18 amino acids long. Here the CDR3 DNA reads TGTGCCAGCAGTGAATTAGTCAGGCGGGAGGGAAGCTCCTACGAGCAGTACTTC. Its protein is CASSELVRREGSSYEQYF.

This clonotype appeared a few times. The rearrangement links TRBV27 to TRBJ1-1, with a possible D match to TRBD1 (5 bases). The CDR3 is made up of 13 amino acids. Per germline, CDR1 MNHEY and CDR2 SMNVEV (reference sequence). Trimming left V 2 bases short and J 6 bases short, with 10 bases between. This CDR3 reads CASSLLGGAEAFF. Here the CDR3 DNA reads TGTGCCAGCAGTTTACTGGGGGGTGCTGAAGCTTTCTTT.

A few counts support this clonotype. In DNA form, the CDR3 reads TGCAGCGATTACGGGGGTCGGGGCATCTATGGCTACACCTTC. Protein sequence: CSDYGGRGIYGYTF. The chain employs TRBV29-1 and TRBJ1-2; D might be TRBD1 (5 bases). Trimming took off 7 bases at V and 4 bases at J, with 19 bases between the two ends. Germline V lookup: CDR1 SQVTM, CDR2 ANQGSEA. The CDR3 runs to 14 residues. Using reference TRBV29-1 and TRBJ1-2 for the parts outside the CDR3, the full variable domain is SAVISQKPSRDICQRGTSLTIQCQVDSQVTMMFWYRQQPGQSLTLIATANQGSEATYESGFVIDKFPISRPNLTFSTLTVSNMSPEDSSIYLCSDYGGRGIYGYTFGSGTRLTVV.

The rearrangement links TRBV20-1 to TRBJ2-7; 12 bases agree with TRBD2. Germline values: CDR1 DFQATT, CDR2 SNEGSKA (reference sequence). Trimming at V came to 2 bases and at J to 4 bases, leaving 6 bases not matched to a gene. The CDR3 has 15 amino acids. This CDR3 reads CSARTVTSGSYEQYF. For the CDR3, the DNA is TGCAGTGCTAGAACAGTGACTAGCGGGAGTTACGAGCAGTACTTC.

The gene calls are TRBV11-3 and TRBJ2-2; 8 nucleotides align to TRBD1. Germline CDR1 SGHNT, CDR2 YENEEA. With 2 bases clipped from V and 4 bases from J, the junction kept 3 bases outside the gene matches. This CDR3 has 15 amino acids. CDR3: CASSLQGATTGELFF. CDR3 in DNA: TGTGCCAGCAGCTTACAGGGGGCGACCACCGGGGAGCTGTTTTTT. The whole variable domain, remainder taken from reference TRBV11-3 and TRBJ2-2, is EAGVVQSPRYKIIEKKQPVAFWCNPISGHNTLYWYLQNLGQGPELLIRYENEEAVDDSQLPKDRFSAERLKGVDSTLKIQPAELGDSAVYLCASSLQGATTGELFFGEGSRLTVL.

This clonotype occurred a few times. The chain uses TRBV20-1 and TRBJ2-3; weak D call: TRBD2 (6 bases). V lost 4 bases and J lost 1, with 27 bases in between. This CDR3 region has 19 residues. Germline V CDR1 and CDR2: DFQATT, SNEGSKA (reference sequence). The CDR3 sequence: CSATSVPTLITGGTDTQYF. The CDR3 DNA reads as TGCAGTGCTACCTCCGTGCCTACCTTGATAACGGGAGGCACAGATACGCAGTATTTT.

This clonotype was detected only a few times. The rearrangement uses TRBV4-1 and TRBJ2-5; the D is unclear. Between the trimmed V and J ends, which lost 2 bases and 0 bases, there was a span of 10 bases. The CDR3 sequence is 15 residues long. Looked up from germline, CDR1 is MGHRA and CDR2 is YSYEKL. This CDR3 is CASSQPLGNQETQYF. The CDR3 DNA is TGCGCCAGCAGCCAACCGCTAGGAAACCAAGAGACCCAGTACTTC.

This clonotype was counted a few times. The chain recombines TRBV5-1 with TRBJ1-1; D call uncertain. The CDR3 loop spans 17 amino acids. Trimming shortened V by 3 bases and J by 4 bases, and 22 bases separated the two germline ends. Germline V gene sequence: CDR1 SGHRS, CDR2 YFSETQ. The DNA of the CDR3 is TGCGCCAGCAGCTGGGTAGGAGGAACCTTGTCCGGCACTGAAGCTTTCTTT. Translated: CASSWVGGTLSGTEAFF.

This clonotype was picked up a small number of times. The gene calls are TRBV11-2 and TRBJ2-1, with D perhaps given as TRBD1 or TRBD2 (5 bases each). The CDR3 runs to 13 residues. Germline assignment: CDR1 SGHAT and CDR2 FQNNGV. V shed 5 bases and J shed 6 bases, with 11 bases lying between them. The CDR3 protein is CASSVPGPNEQFF. The CDR3 DNA reads as TGTGCCAGCAGCGTCCCGGGACCCAATGAGCAGTTCTTC.

The genes are TRBV7-2 and TRBJ2-1; D unresolved. This CDR3 region has 13 residues. The germline V gene encodes CDR1 SGHTA and CDR2 FQGNSA. The ends were cut back, 4 bases at V and 11 bases at J, with 15 bases in the middle. CDR3 residues: CASSWADTMKQFF. The CDR3 DNA follows: TGTGCCAGCAGCTGGGCGGATACAATGAAGCAGTTCTTC.

The chain carries TRBV5-1 and TRBJ2-2, with D tentatively TRBD2 (6 bases). V gave up 6 bases and J gave up 0 bases, with 15 bases separating them. The germline gives CDR1 SGHRS, CDR2 YFSETQ. The CDR3 consists of 16 residues. The CDR3 protein is CASNTRGPPNTGELFF. Here the CDR3 DNA reads TGCGCCAGCAACACGCGGGGCCCTCCGAACACCGGGGAGCTGTTTTTT.

This clonotype was detected ten times or more. V gene TRBV10-3 combines with J gene TRBJ2-2; 10 nucleotides agree with TRBD2. The junction had 10 bases not matched to a gene; V was cut back by 3 bases and J by 3 bases. Germline V gives CDR1 ENHRY, CDR2 SYGVKD. The CDR3 has 18 amino acids. CDR3 nucleotide sequence: TGTGCCATCAGTGACTATCGAGGCAGCGGGAGGGACACCGGGGAGCTGTTTTTT. Residues: CAISDYRGSGRDTGELFF.

This clonotype was counted a few times. The DNA for the CDR3 is TGCAGCGTCCGAAGCCCACTAGCGGGAGATACGCAGTATTTT. This codes for CSVRSPLAGDTQYF. V gene TRBV29-1 combines with J gene TRBJ2-3; 9 bases agree with TRBD2. The CDR3 is 14 residues long. With V trimmed by 6 bases and J by 5 bases, 9 bases remained unmatched. The V gene's germline CDR1 is SQVTM and CDR2 ANQGSEA.

This clonotype showed up just a few times. The rearrangement uses TRBV7-2 and TRBJ2-3, with 8 bases lining up with TRBD2. In germline, CDR1 is SGHTA, CDR2 FQGNSA. J lost 0 bases, V lost 6 bases, and 11 bases had no gene match. The CDR3 has 17 amino acids. CDR3 nucleotide sequence: TGTGCCAGCAGTTTCGGCCCAGCGGGGGCTAGCACAGATACGCAGTATTTT. Residues: CASSFGPAGASTDTQYF.

CDR3 sequence: CASSFGWTDTQYF. CDR3 in DNA: TGTGCCAGCAGCTTCGGGTGGACAGATACGCAGTATTTT. The V and J genes are TRBV5-6 and TRBJ2-3, with D unclear. Germline V gives CDR1 SGHDT, CDR2 YYEEEE. The CDR3 is 13 residues long. V was pared by 2 bases and J by 3 bases, with 7 bases between. The full variable domain, with the rest looked up from reference TRBV5-6 and TRBJ2-3, is DAGVTQSPTHLIKTRGQQVTLRCSPKSGHDTVSWYQQALGQGPQFIFQYYEEEERQRGNFPDRFSGHQFPNYSSELNVNALLLGDSALYLCASSFGWTDTQYFGPGTRLTVL.

The chain joins TRBV11-3 to TRBJ2-2; D is undetermined. The CDR3 contains 13 residues. Germline-derived CDR1 and CDR2 are SGHNT and YENEEA. V gave up 1 base and J gave up 7 bases, with 7 bases separating them. As DNA, the CDR3 is TGTGCCAGCAGCTTAGGGGGTTTCGGGGAGCTGTTTTTT. Translated, it gives CASSLGGFGELFF.

This clonotype was detected many times. The V gene is TRBV9, the J gene TRBJ2-3, with 9 bases lining up with TRBD2. V dropped 2 bases and J dropped 3; count of bases not matched to a gene: 1. CDR3 length: 14 amino acids. Germline CDR1 is SGDLS and CDR2 is YYNGEE. This chain's CDR3 is CASSVTSGTDTQYF. The CDR3 coding sequence is TGTGCCAGCAGCGTGACTAGCGGAACAGATACGCAGTATTTT. The whole variable domain, filled in from reference TRBV9 and TRBJ2-3, reads DSGVTQTPKHLITATGQRVTLRCSPRSGDLSVYWYQQSLDQGLQFLIQYYNGEERAKGNILERFSAQQFPDLHSELNLSSLELGDSALYFCASSVTSGTDTQYFGPGTRLTVL.

This clonotype was seen just once. The V call is TRBV7-9, the J call TRBJ2-5, with no clear D. The CDR3 is made up of 11 amino acids. V was cut by 7 bases and J by 14 bases, with 17 bases left in between. Germline-derived CDR1 and CDR2 are SEHNR and FQNEAQ (reference sequence). DNA for the CDR3: TGTGCCAGCACCCAAGGAGAGGTCCTATACTTC. As protein: CASTQGEVLYF.

This clonotype has ten or more counts. V and J are TRBV10-3 and TRBJ2-5; possibly TRBD2 for D (6 bases). V lost 0 bases to trimming and J lost 1 base, with 6 bases between them. The germline V gene encodes CDR1 ENHRY and CDR2 SYGVKD. This CDR3 region has 14 residues. CDR3 residues: CAISESSGQETQYF. CDR3 DNA sequence: TGTGCCATCAGTGAGTCTAGCGGCCAAGAGACCCAGTACTTC.

This sequence joins TRBV3-1 and TRBJ1-2; D possibly corresponds to TRBD1 (6 bases). Germline loops: CDR1 LGHDT, CDR2 YNNKEL (reference sequence). The CDR3 is 14 residues long. V lost 7 bases, J lost 0 bases, and 12 bases lay in between. CDR3 sequence (DNA): TGTGCCAGCACCCCGGGGGGCCCTAACTATGGCTACACCTTC. It encodes CASTPGGPNYGYTF.

In its sample, this clonotype was seen a few times. This sequence joins TRBV27 and TRBJ2-7, with 13 bases identical to TRBD2. The CDR3 has 12 amino acids. Germline CDR1 reads MNHEY; CDR2 reads SMNVEV (reference sequence). Trimming took 8 bases from V and 9 from J; bases not matched to a gene: 4. For the CDR3, the DNA is TGTGCCAGCTCGGGACTAGCGGGATTGCAGTACTTC. The encoded protein is CASSGLAGLQYF.

There are many counts of this clonotype. The chain links TRBV9 to TRBJ2-7; possibly TRBD2 for D (7 bases). With 4 bases removed from V and 0 bases from J, the gap between germline ends came to 14 bases. Germline V lookup: CDR1 SGDLS, CDR2 YYNGEE. This CDR3 contains 15 residues. CDR3 region: CASSRGGGISYEQYF. The CDR3 bases are TGTGCCAGCAGCAGAGGGGGGGGAATCTCCTACGAGCAGTACTTC.

This sequence joins TRBV7-2 and TRBJ2-3; D not certain. In germline, CDR1 is SGHTA, CDR2 FQGNSA. The V and J ends lost 5 bases and 5 bases respectively, with 11 bases between them. CDR3 length equals 13 residues. CDR3 region: CASSPRYGDTQYF. CDR3 DNA sequence: TGTGCCAGCAGCCCCCGTTACGGAGATACGCAGTATTTT.

This chain connects TRBV10-3 to TRBJ2-3; no clear D. Trimming pared 3 bases from V and 6 bases from J, leaving 13 bases between. CDR1 is ENHRY and CDR2 is SYGVKD in the germline V gene. This CDR3 region has 14 residues. The CDR3, as DNA: TGTGCCATCAGTGAACGGCAGGTTCAGGATACGCAGTATTTT. Protein sequence: CAISERQVQDTQYF.